This paragraph reports one TCR beta chain. Its antigen is currently unknown. This sample was included in a study of cytomegalovirus exposure and HLA in healthy donors. Study information: Unique TCR beta sequences numbering approximately 120 million came from 150 million to 200 million T cells in an earlier analysis. Study observations and caveats: Prior analysis indicated that the majority of TCR beta V segments exhibited productivity approximately 90% or approximately 30% of the time.

This CDR3 is built from 18 residues. V was clipped by 4 bases and J by 2 bases, with 21 bases between them. Germline CDR1 is LNHDA and CDR2 is SQIVND (reference sequence). The PCR ran on 60 Vbeta and 13 Jbeta primers. Measured with immunoSEQ multiplex PCR; TCRdb has only the in-frame clones, and not every one. The sample has 170,000 or so clones; roughly 80% are singletons. The sample was PBMCs. V and J are TRBV19 and TRBJ1-3; D may be TRBD1 (5 bases). This sequence was found in a woman aged 25 to 39 in good health and CMV-seronegative. The CDR3 spells CASSTGQGWSRAGNTIYF. For the CDR3, the DNA is TGTGCCAGTAGTACAGGGCAAGGTTGGAGCAGGGCTGGAAACACCATATATTTT.